This TCR beta chain was captured in a study of T cell responses to AZD1222 COVID-19 vaccine. Points from the study as a whole: Rises in breadth and depth of Spike-specific TCRs came after two AZD1222 doses. The donor group comprised mostly white British people and more females; the analysis possibly underestimated clonal diversity. There were vaccine-associated CD4 TCRs across spike, dominant at 160-218 and 743-854. Regions left unmutated in variants are reportedly the target of nearly half of spike-specific TCRs.

This CDR3 is built from 15 residues. Germline V gene sequence: CDR1 MGHRA, CDR2 YSYEKL. Repertoires were generated with immunoSEQ multiplex PCR, while TCRdb's copy carries only in-frame clones and drops some. The data contain 130,000 or so clones, roughly nine tenths of them singletons. A note on this clone: Its antigen is currently unknown. One end of the junction fails to match germline, which may point to a read error.

This sequence was found in an adult in good health. The rearrangement uses TRBV4-1 and TRBJ2-1; a weak D match, TRBD2 (5 bases). Sequencing used peripheral blood, obtained on day 0 of AZD1222 vaccination. Here the CDR3 DNA reads TGCGCCGGCAGCCAAGGAGGAGTTGCGGACAATGAGCAGTTCTTC. This encodes CAGSQGGVADNEQFF.